Shown below are 30 T cell receptor beta chains from a single sample sequenced in a study of T-cell memory formation after mild COVID-19. Each CDR3 protein is one row after TCRdb ran MiXCR on the 5' RACE reads. The sample holds 110,000 to 150,000 distinct CDR3 sequences, 14% to 15% seen once. Sequenced input: PBMCs or a T cell subset sorted from them (not recorded which). The receptors stem from an adult woman who had mild COVID-19 (a few samples of this study predate the infection). Cell type and time point are not known.

The genes are TRBV6-2 or TRBV6-3 and TRBJ2-3, with a weak D call TRBD2 (7 bases). There are 18 residues in the CDR3. The germline V gene encodes CDR1 MNHEY and CDR2 SVGEGT. The germline V and J ends were trimmed by 2 bases and 0 bases, with 18 bases remaining between them. The CDR3 spells CASSYPPLGGASTDTQYF. The DNA of the CDR3 is TGTGCCAGCAGTTACCCCCCCCTGGGGGGGGCCAGCACAGATACGCAGTATTTT.

This clonotype was seen only a few times. The genes are TRBV21-1 and TRBJ1-5. TRBV21-1 is a documented pseudogene. The CDR3 runs to 14 residues. The CDR3 DNA reads as TGTGCCAGCAGCAAAGAGGGAGGGAATCAGCCCCAGCATTTT. Its protein product is CASSKEGGNQPQHF.

In this sample, this clonotype turned up once. The chain links TRBV4-1 to TRBJ2-1, with 7 bases aligning to TRBD1. With V trimmed by 2 bases and J by 2 bases, 6 bases remained unmatched. CDR3 length: 16 residues. In germline, CDR1 is MGHRA, CDR2 YSYEKL. CDR3 DNA sequence: TGCGCCAGCAGCCAATACGGGACAGTCCCCTACAATGAGCAGTTCTTC. Encoded protein: CASSQYGTVPYNEQFF.

This clonotype was detected many times. The chain recombines TRBV20-1 with TRBJ2-7; tentative D call: TRBD2 (5 bases). V was shortened by 0 bases and J by 2 bases, with 8 bases between the two germline ends. Germline V lookup: CDR1 DFQATT, CDR2 SNEGSKA (reference sequence). The CDR3 consists of 13 residues. CDR3 sequence (DNA): TGCAGTGCTAGAGAGGAGGCGCCCTACGAGCAGTACTTC. Amino acid sequence: CSAREEAPYEQYF.

This clonotype was picked up a small number of times. V usage is TRBV4-3 and J usage is TRBJ2-7, with D perhaps matching TRBD1 or TRBD2 (5 bases each). The germline CDR1 and CDR2 sequences are LGHNA and YSLEER. Trimming removed 3 bases at V and 1 base at J, with 10 bases between. The length of the CDR3 is 14 residues. CDR3 coding DNA: TGCGCCAGCAGCCACAGGGACGGTTCCTACGAGCAGTACTTC. This translates into CASSHRDGSYEQYF.

This clonotype was counted between two and nine times. The J gene is TRBJ2-3, the V gene TRBV9, with 12 nucleotides matching TRBD2. The J segment lost 1 base and the V segment lost 3 bases, leaving 0 bases of the junction unmatched. The CDR3 spans 15 residues. Germline V gene lookup returns CDR1 SGDLS and CDR2 YYNGEE. The CDR3 DNA sequence: TGTGCCAGCAGCGGGACTAGCGGGGGCACAGATACGCAGTATTTT. This encodes CASSGTSGGTDTQYF.

The chain is built from TRBV12-3 or TRBV12-4 and TRBJ1-3; D gene ambiguous. Trimming cost V 10 bases and J 4 bases, with 8 bases left between them. The length of the CDR3 is 11 residues. CDR3 loop: CATDEGNTIYF. In DNA form, the CDR3 reads TGTGCCACCGATGAGGGAAACACCATATATTTT.

This clonotype occurred a few times. This rearrangement joins TRBV15 to TRBJ2-2; the D is unclear. Germline V gene data show CDR1 as LNHNV and CDR2 as YYDKDF (reference sequence). Trimming removed 0 bases at V and 0 bases at J, with 5 bases between. CDR3 length: 15 amino acids. This CDR3 is CATSRDRTNTGELFF. CDR3 in DNA: TGTGCCACCAGCAGAGATCGCACGAACACCGGGGAGCTGTTTTTT. The entire variable domain, with the rest obtained from reference TRBV15 and TRBJ2-2, is as follows: DAMVIQNPRYQVTQFGKPVTLSCSQTLNHNVMYWYQQKSSQAPKLLFHYYDKDFNNEADTPDNFQSRRPNTSFCFLDIRSPGLGDTAMYLCATSRDRTNTGELFFGEGSRLTVL.

This clonotype was found many times. This rearrangement joins TRBV10-3 to TRBJ2-7; D is undetermined. The germline V and J ends were trimmed by 0 bases and 4 bases, with 4 bases remaining between them. CDR1 is ENHRY and CDR2 is SYGVKD in the germline V gene. The CDR3 has 12 amino acids. This CDR3 is CAISESVYEQYF. The CDR3 nucleotides are TGTGCCATCAGTGAGTCGGTTTACGAGCAGTACTTC.

The chain is built from TRBV4-1 and TRBJ2-1, with 8 bases matching TRBD2. The CDR3 runs 15 residues. V was clipped by 0 bases and J by 3 bases; unmatched bases: 1. Germline V gene data show CDR1 as MGHRA and CDR2 as YSYEKL. CDR3 in amino acids: CASSQDGGDYNEQFF. CDR3 sequence (DNA): TGCGCCAGCAGCCAAGACGGGGGGGACTACAATGAGCAGTTCTTC.

This clonotype turned up a few times. CDR3 amino acids: CASSLALPKAGGRADTQYF. The DNA of the CDR3 is TGTGCCAGCAGCTTAGCTCTCCCCAAAGCGGGAGGAAGGGCAGATACGCAGTATTTT. The V call is TRBV7-8, the J call TRBJ2-3, with 9 nucleotides matching TRBD2. There are 19 residues in the CDR3. The germline gives CDR1 SGHVS, CDR2 FQNEAQ. The V and J ends lost 0 bases and 4 bases, in that order; junction bases with no gene match: 14.

In its sample, this clonotype was seen a few times. This chain joins TRBV3-1 and TRBJ2-1; possibly TRBD2 for D (5 bases). Germline-derived CDR1 and CDR2 are LGHDT and YNNKEL (reference sequence). The CDR3 length is 13 residues. V lost 1 base and J lost 8, with 9 bases in between. Here the CDR3 DNA reads TGTGCCAGCAGCCAAGGGAAACTAGATGAGCAGTTCTTC. As protein: CASSQGKLDEQFF.

This clonotype was counted between two and nine times. The chain combines TRBV27 with TRBJ2-1, with D possibly being TRBD2 (7 bases). The V end lost 3 bases, the J end lost 2 bases, and 11 bases lay between the germline ends. This CDR3 region has 15 residues. The germline gives CDR1 MNHEY, CDR2 SMNVEV (reference sequence). Here the CDR3 DNA reads TGTGCCAGCAGTTTTACCGGGGGGCCCTACAATGAGCAGTTCTTC. It translates to CASSFTGGPYNEQFF.

This clonotype was picked up many times. V is TRBV3-1 and J is TRBJ2-1; the match to TRBD1 covers 8 bases. The CDR3 spans 16 residues. The V gene end was trimmed by 4 bases and the J gene end by 1 base; junction bases not matched to a gene: 6. Germline V lookup: CDR1 LGHDT, CDR2 YNNKEL (reference sequence). The chain's CDR3 is CASSLGTGVSYNEQFF. DNA of the CDR3: TGTGCCAGCAGCCTCGGGACAGGAGTATCCTACAATGAGCAGTTCTTC.

This chain links TRBV7-2 with TRBJ2-3; 9 bases line up with TRBD2. V shed 1 base and J 0 bases; nucleotides not matched to a gene: 2. Germline loops: CDR1 SGHTA, CDR2 FQGNSA. The CDR3 totals 16 residues. CDR3 residues: CASSLVSGGSTDTQYF. Written as DNA, the CDR3 is TGTGCCAGCAGCTTAGTCAGCGGGGGGAGCACAGATACGCAGTATTTT.

This clonotype was counted only a few times. The rearrangement links TRBV11-3 to TRBJ2-7; maybe TRBD1 (6 bases). This CDR3 region has 13 residues. V dropped 2 bases and J dropped 4 bases, with 9 bases sitting between them. Germline loops: CDR1 SGHNT, CDR2 YENEEA. The CDR3 is CASSLLGQYEQYF. The CDR3, as DNA: TGTGCCAGCAGCTTACTCGGACAGTACGAGCAGTACTTC.

J is TRBJ2-6 and V is TRBV12-3 or TRBV12-4; no clear D gene. The ends were cut back, 7 bases at V and 1 base at J, with 11 bases in the middle. CDR3 length: 15 residues. CDR3 in amino acids: CASTPVVSGANVLTF. The CDR3, as DNA: TGTGCCAGCACCCCGGTCGTTTCTGGGGCCAACGTCCTGACTTTC.

This clonotype was found a few times. V gene TRBV4-3 combines with J gene TRBJ2-1, with D unclear. The CDR3 extends over 19 amino acids. V was pared by 0 bases and J by 2 bases, with 20 bases between. CDR1 LGHNA and CDR2 YSLEER come from the germline V gene. CDR3 in amino acids: CASSQEVAASQHPYNEQFF. The DNA of the CDR3 is TGCGCCAGCAGCCAAGAGGTGGCTGCTTCACAACACCCCTACAATGAGCAGTTCTTC.

The chain links TRBV6-2 or TRBV6-3 to TRBJ2-1; 9 bases are shared with TRBD1. The junction had 5 bases not matched to a gene; V was cut back by 1 base and J by 10 bases. The CDR3 totals 14 residues. Germline V lookup: CDR1 MNHEY, CDR2 SVGEGT. CDR3 coding DNA: TGTGCCAGCAGTTACTTTGACAGGGGGGGCGAGCAGTTCTTC. Translated: CASSYFDRGGEQFF.

The chain carries TRBV7-8 and TRBJ2-7, with a tentative D call TRBD1 (6 bases). Trimming took 5 bases from V and 4 from J, leaving 15 bases between them. This CDR3 comprises 14 residues. Per germline, CDR1 SGHVS and CDR2 FQNEAQ. CDR3 amino acids: CASSPETGSYEQYF. The CDR3 region has the DNA TGTGCCAGCAGCCCAGAGACAGGTTCGTACGAGCAGTACTTC.

The chain joins TRBV27 to TRBJ2-7; D unresolved. V was cut by 4 bases and J by 7 bases, with 11 bases left in between. CDR3 size: 12 residues. Germline assignment: CDR1 MNHEY and CDR2 SMNVEV (reference sequence). The CDR3 DNA is TGTGCCAGCAGTTCCCTAACCCAGGAGCAGTACTTC. Its translation is CASSSLTQEQYF.

The sample holds a few counts of this clonotype. The chain recombines TRBV10-3 with TRBJ2-3; tentatively, D is TRBD2 (6 bases). The CDR3 is 16 amino acids. Germline V gene lookup returns CDR1 ENHRY and CDR2 SYGVKD. The V and J ends lost 2 bases and 0 bases respectively, with 12 bases between them. The CDR3: CAISEGGTVSTDTQYF. CDR3 bases: TGTGCCATCAGTGAGGGCGGGACCGTTAGCACAGATACGCAGTATTTT.

This clonotype was seen a single time. The chain carries TRBV2 and TRBJ2-7; D ambiguous. V lost 2 bases to trimming and J lost 6 bases, with 5 bases between them. Germline V gives CDR1 SNHLY, CDR2 FYNNEI. The CDR3 covers 11 residues. The chain's CDR3 is CASSEKSEQYF. CDR3 DNA sequence: TGTGCCAGCAGTGAAAAGAGCGAGCAGTACTTC.

This chain connects TRBV29-1 to TRBJ2-7; possibly TRBD1 or TRBD2 for D (6 bases each). The germline gives CDR1 SQVTM, CDR2 ANQGSEA. This CDR3 spans 17 amino acids. Trimming took off 0 bases at V and 9 bases at J, with 27 bases between the two ends. The DNA for the CDR3 is TGCAGCGTTGAAGAAAGTGGTGGGGGGCCCTCTCTCGTGGGGCAGTACTTC. Translating it yields CSVEESGGGPSLVGQYF.

The V call is TRBV4-3, the J call TRBJ2-1; TRBD2 aligns across 8 bases. This CDR3 is 15 amino acids long. CDR1 and CDR2 (germline): LGHNA, YSLEER. Trimming cost V 4 bases and J 4 bases; bases outside gene matches: 6. The CDR3 reads CASSPSTSGYNEQFF. CDR3 nucleotide sequence: TGCGCCAGCAGCCCGAGCACTAGCGGATACAATGAGCAGTTCTTC.

The chain recombines TRBV10-2 with TRBJ2-7; D not resolved. V gave up 0 bases and J gave up 4 bases, with 4 bases separating them. The CDR3 consists of 12 residues. The V gene's germline CDR1 is WSHSY and CDR2 SAAADI. CDR3 amino acids: CASSESEYEQYF. The CDR3 DNA reads as TGCGCCAGCAGTGAGTCGGAATACGAGCAGTACTTC.

V and J are TRBV15 and TRBJ2-1, with 11 bases that match TRBD2. The CDR3 spans 17 residues. The germline CDR1 and CDR2 sequences are LNHNV and YYDKDF (reference sequence). V lost 1 base, J lost 5 bases, and 7 bases stayed unmatched. CDR3 DNA: TGTGCCACCAGCAGAGTCCTAGCGGGGGGCCTAAACAATGAGCAGTTCTTC. Encoded protein: CATSRVLAGGLNNEQFF.

This clonotype was detected many times. This chain connects TRBV2 to TRBJ2-3; a possible D gene is TRBD2 (6 bases). In germline, CDR1 is SNHLY, CDR2 FYNNEI. The V and J ends lost 5 bases and 2 bases respectively, with 14 bases between them. CDR3 length: 15 amino acids. CDR3 sequence (DNA): TGTGCCAGCAGTTTGGGGGACTCTACCACAGATACGCAGTATTTT. Translation: CASSLGDSTTDTQYF.

V and J are TRBV2 and TRBJ1-3, with D tentatively TRBD1 (5 bases). The CDR3 totals 15 residues. The ends were cut back, 4 bases at V and 4 bases at J, with 14 bases in the middle. CDR1 is SNHLY and CDR2 is FYNNEI in the germline V gene. CDR3 DNA sequence: TGTGCCAGCAGTGGTTGGGGCAAAGGCGGAAACACCATATATTTT. Protein sequence: CASSGWGKGGNTIYF.

J is TRBJ2-1 and V is TRBV24-1, with D possibly being TRBD1 or TRBD2 (5 bases each). CDR3 length: 13 amino acids. From germline, CDR1 is KGHDR and CDR2 SFDVKD. Trimming removed 6 bases at V and 10 bases at J, with 15 bases between. CDR3 sequence (DNA): TGTGCCACCAGTCGTTCTGGGGGTCTGGAGCAGTTCTTC. Amino acids: CATSRSGGLEQFF.